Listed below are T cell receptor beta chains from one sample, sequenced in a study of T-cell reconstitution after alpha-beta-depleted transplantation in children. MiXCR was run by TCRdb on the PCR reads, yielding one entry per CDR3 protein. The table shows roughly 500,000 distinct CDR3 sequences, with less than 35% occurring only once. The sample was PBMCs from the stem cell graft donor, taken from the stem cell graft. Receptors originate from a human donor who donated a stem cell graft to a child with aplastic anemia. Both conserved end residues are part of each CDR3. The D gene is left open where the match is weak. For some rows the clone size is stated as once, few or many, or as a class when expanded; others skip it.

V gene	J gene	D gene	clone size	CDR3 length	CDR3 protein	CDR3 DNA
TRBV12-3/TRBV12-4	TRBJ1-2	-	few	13	CASSLTGSGGYTF	TGTGCCAGCAGTTTAACAGGCTCGGGTGGCTACACCTTC
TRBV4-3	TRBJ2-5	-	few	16	CASSQDGGGLQETQYF	TGCGCCAGCAGCCAAGATGGAGGGGGCCTCCAAGAGACCCAGTACTTC
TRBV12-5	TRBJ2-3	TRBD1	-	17	CASGKTGVPSSTDTQYF	TGTGCTAGTGGCAAAACAGGGGTCCCATCTAGCACAGATACGCAGTATTTT
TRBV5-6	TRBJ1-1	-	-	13	CASSLVVRGEAFF	TGTGCCAGCAGCTTGGTGGTCCGGGGAGAAGCTTTCTTT
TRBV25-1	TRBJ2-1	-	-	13	CASSESQYNEQFF	TGTGCCAGCAGTGAGAGTCAGTACAATGAGCAGTTCTTC
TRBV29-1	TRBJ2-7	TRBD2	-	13	CSVDASGTYEQYF	TGCAGCGTTGATGCTAGCGGGACCTACGAGCAGTACTTC
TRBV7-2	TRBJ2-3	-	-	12	CASSRFTGTQYF	TGTGCCAGCAGCCGATTCACAGGGACGCAGTATTTT
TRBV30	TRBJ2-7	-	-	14	CAFISHQRSYDQYF	TGTGCCTTCATCTCCCACCAGCGGTCCTACGATCAGTACTTC
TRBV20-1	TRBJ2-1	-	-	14	CSAREGGGVGEQFF	TGCAGTGCTAGAGAAGGAGGCGGGGTTGGTGAGCAGTTCTTC
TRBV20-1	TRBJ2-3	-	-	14	CSASPPGLTDTQYF	TGCAGTGCTAGTCCGCCGGGACTCACAGATACGCAGTATTTT
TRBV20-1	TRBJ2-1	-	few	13	CSASRGRGNEQFF	TGCAGTGCGTCCCGTGGGAGGGGGAATGAGCAGTTCTTC
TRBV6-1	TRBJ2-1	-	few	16	CASSLFRESSYNEQFF	TGTGCCAGCAGCCTTTTCAGGGAAAGCTCCTACAATGAGCAGTTCTTC
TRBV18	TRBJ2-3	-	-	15	CASSAIRTGADTQYF	TGTGCCAGCTCAGCCATCCGTACGGGGGCAGATACGCAGTATTTT
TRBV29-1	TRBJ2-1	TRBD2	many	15	CSVGVGLATYNEQFF	TGCAGCGTTGGTGTGGGACTAGCTACCTACAATGAGCAGTTCTTC
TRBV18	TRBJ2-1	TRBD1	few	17	CASSPPSIGQGANEQFF	TGTGCCAGCTCACCACCGAGTATCGGACAGGGGGCAAATGAGCAGTTCTTC
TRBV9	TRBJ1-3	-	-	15	CASSRIGASGNTIYF	TGTGCCAGCAGCCGGATAGGGGCCTCTGGAAACACCATATATTTT
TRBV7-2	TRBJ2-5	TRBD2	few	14	CASSLGASGETQYF	TGTGCCAGCAGCCTAGGGGCTAGCGGCGAGACCCAGTACTTC
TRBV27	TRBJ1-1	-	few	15	CASSLSGRVRTEAFF	TGTGCCAGCAGTTTATCGGGTAGGGTGAGGACTGAAGCTTTCTTT
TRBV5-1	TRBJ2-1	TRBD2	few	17	CASRTIAGVKRTPEQFF	TGCGCCAGCCGAACTATAGCGGGAGTTAAAAGGACGCCTGAGCAGTTCTTC
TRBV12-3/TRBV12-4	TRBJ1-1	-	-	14	CASSLRAVGAEAFF	TGTGCCAGCAGTTTAAGGGCGGTGGGGGCTGAAGCTTTCTTT
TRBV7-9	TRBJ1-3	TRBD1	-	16	CASSSQGPPSGNTIYF	TGTGCCAGCAGCTCACAGGGGCCCCCCTCTGGAAACACCATATATTTT
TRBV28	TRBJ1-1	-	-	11	CASKWATEAFF	TGTGCCAGCAAGTGGGCCACTGAAGCTTTCTTT
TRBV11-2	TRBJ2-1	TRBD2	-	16	CASSLIGTTVGDEQFF	TGTGCCAGCAGCTTAATCGGGACTACCGTGGGGGATGAGCAGTTCTTC
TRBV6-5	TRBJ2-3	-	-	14	CASSYLASTDTQYF	TGTGCCAGCAGTTATCTAGCCAGCACAGATACGCAGTATTTT
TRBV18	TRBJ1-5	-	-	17	CASSPADSTNSNQPQHF	TGTGCCAGCTCACCGGCGGACAGCACAAATAGCAATCAGCCCCAGCATTTT